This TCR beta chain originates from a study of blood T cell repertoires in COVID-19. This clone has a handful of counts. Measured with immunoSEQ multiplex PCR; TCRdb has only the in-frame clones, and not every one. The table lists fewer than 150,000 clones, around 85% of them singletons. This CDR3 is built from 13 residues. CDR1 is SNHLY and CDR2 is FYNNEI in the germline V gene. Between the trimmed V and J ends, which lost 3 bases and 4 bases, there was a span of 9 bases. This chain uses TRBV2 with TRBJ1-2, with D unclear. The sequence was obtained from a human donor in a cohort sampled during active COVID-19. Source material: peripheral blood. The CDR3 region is CASSDFGSYGYTF. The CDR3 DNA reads TGTGCCAGCAGTGATTTCGGGTCCTATGGCTACACCTTC.